This T cell receptor (beta chain) was sequenced for a study of cytomegalovirus exposure and HLA in healthy donors. The study ran its PCR with 60 Vbeta and 13 Jbeta primers. Produced via immunoSEQ multiplex PCR; TCRdb's table is partial and in-frame only. This repertoire shows approximately 140,000 clones, approximately 70% found once; its top ten account for about 2.6%. With regard to this clone: Antigen unknown.

Overall study findings and caveats: Rare TCR sequences predominated, though certain public TCRs were found in many donors. A prior analysis recorded that most TCR beta V segments were productive about 90% or about 30% of the time.

Germline lookup yields CDR1 MRHNA and CDR2 SNTAGT. V was cut by 2 bases and J by 3 bases, with 12 bases left in between. The CDR3 spans 15 residues. The V gene is TRBV6-4, the J gene TRBJ2-3; TRBD2 is a possible D gene (6 bases). This TCR derives from a woman in her sixties or seventies in good health and CMV-seropositive. Sequencing used PBMCs. The CDR3 DNA follows: TGTGCCAGCAGTGACGGTGGCGGGACGACAGATACGCAGTATTTT. Encoded protein: CASSDGGGTTDTQYF.